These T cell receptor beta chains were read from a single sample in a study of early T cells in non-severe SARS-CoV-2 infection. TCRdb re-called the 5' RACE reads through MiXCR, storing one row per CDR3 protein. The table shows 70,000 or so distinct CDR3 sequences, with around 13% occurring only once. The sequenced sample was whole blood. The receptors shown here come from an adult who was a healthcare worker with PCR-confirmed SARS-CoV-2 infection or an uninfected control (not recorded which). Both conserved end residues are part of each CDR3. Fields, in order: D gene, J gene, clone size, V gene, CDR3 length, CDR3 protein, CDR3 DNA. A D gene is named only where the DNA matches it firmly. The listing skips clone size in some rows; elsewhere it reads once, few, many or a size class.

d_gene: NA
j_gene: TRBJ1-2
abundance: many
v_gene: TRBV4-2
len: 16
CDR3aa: CASNPGTTNNDYGYTF
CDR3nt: TGTGCCAGCAACCCAGGTACTACTAACAACGACTATGGCTACACCTTC

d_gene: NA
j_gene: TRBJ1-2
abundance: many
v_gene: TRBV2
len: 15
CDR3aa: CASSANTDSSYGYTF
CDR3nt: TGTGCCAGCAGCGCGAACACAGATAGCTCCTATGGCTACACCTTC

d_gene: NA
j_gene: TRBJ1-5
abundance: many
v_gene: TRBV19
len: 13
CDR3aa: CASRERGAQPQHF
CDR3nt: TGTGCCAGCCGGGAGAGGGGAGCTCAGCCCCAGCATTTT

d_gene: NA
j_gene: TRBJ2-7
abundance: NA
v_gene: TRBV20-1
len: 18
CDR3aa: CSARDDGEGLEIIGEQYF
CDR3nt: TGCAGTGCTAGAGATGACGGAGAGGGTCTCGAAATTATAGGGGAGCAGTACTTC

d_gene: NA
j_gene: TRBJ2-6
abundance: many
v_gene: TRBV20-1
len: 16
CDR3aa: CSASNGGAPGANVLTF
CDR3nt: TGCAGTGCTAGCAATGGAGGGGCGCCTGGGGCCAACGTCCTGACTTTC

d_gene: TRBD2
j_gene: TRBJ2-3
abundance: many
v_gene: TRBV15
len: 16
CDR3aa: CATSTYSGGRTDTQYF
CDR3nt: TGTGCCACCAGCACTTATAGCGGGGGCCGCACAGATACGCAGTATTTT

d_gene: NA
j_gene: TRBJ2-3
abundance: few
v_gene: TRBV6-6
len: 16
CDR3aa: CASSYSGGQSTDTQYF
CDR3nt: TGTGCCAGCAGTTACTCGGGGGGACAAAGCACAGATACGCAGTATTTT

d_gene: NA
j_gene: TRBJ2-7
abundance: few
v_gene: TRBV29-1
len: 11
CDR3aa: CSVEDGGALYF
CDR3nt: TGCAGCGTTGAAGACGGGGGCGCCTTGTACTTC

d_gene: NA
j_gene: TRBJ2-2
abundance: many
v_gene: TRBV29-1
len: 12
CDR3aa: CSVPGGTGELFF
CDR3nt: TGCAGCGTCCCTGGCGGGACCGGGGAGCTGTTTTTT

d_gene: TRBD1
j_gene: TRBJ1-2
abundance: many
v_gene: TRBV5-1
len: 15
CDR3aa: CASSLAGTGTYGYTF
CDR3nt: TGCGCCAGCAGCTTGGCAGGGACAGGGACCTATGGCTACACCTTC

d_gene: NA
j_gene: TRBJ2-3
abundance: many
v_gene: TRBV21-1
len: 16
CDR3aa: CASSLRLAGLTDTQYF
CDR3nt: TGTGCCAGCAGCTTAAGACTAGCGGGGCTCACAGATACGCAGTATTTT

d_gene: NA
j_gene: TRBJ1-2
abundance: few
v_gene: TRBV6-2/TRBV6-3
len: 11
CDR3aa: CASVQGHGYTF
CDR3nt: TGTGCCAGCGTCCAGGGCCATGGCTACACCTTC

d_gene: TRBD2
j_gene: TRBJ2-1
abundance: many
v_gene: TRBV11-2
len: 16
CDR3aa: CASSLNPLAGGGEQFF
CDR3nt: TGTGCCAGCAGCTTAAACCCGCTAGCGGGAGGGGGTGAGCAGTTCTTC

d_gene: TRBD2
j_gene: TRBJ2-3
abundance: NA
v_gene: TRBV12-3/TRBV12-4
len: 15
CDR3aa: CASSVPGLTPITQYF
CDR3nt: TGTGCCAGCAGTGTGCCGGGACTAACCCCTATTACGCAGTATTTT

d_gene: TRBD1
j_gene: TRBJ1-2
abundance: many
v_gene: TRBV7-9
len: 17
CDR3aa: CASSLSRDRDLNYGYTF
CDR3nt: TGTGCCAGCAGCCTGTCCCGGGACAGGGATCTGAACTATGGCTACACCTTC

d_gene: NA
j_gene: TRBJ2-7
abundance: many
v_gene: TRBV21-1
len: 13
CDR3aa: CATKCGQIYEQYF
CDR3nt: TGTGCCACGAAATGCGGACAAATCTACGAGCAGTACTTC

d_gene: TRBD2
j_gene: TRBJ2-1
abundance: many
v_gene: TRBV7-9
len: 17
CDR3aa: CASSFRSGGTSYNEQFF
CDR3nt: TGTGCCAGCAGCTTCCGGAGCGGGGGGACTTCCTACAATGAGCAGTTCTTC

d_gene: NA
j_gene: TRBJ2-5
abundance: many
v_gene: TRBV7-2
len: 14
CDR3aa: CASSPSVAKETQYF
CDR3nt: TGTGCCAGCAGCCCTAGCGTGGCAAAAGAGACCCAGTACTTC

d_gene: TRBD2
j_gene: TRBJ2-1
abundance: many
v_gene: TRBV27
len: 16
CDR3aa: CASSRSSGRVYNEQFF
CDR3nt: TGTGCCAGCAGTAGATCTAGCGGGAGGGTCTACAATGAGCAGTTCTTC

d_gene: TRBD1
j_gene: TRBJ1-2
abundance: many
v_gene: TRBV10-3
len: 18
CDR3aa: CATANSYQTGFDLYGYTF
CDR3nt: TGTGCCACCGCGAACTCTTACCAGACAGGGTTCGACCTATATGGCTACACCTTC

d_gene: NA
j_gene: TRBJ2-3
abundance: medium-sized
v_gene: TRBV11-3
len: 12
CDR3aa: CASSLGTDTQYF
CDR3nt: TGTGCCAGCAGCCTGGGTACAGATACGCAGTATTTT

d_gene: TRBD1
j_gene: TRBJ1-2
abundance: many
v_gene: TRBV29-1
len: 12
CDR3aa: CSVEGTGHGYTF
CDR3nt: TGCAGCGTTGAAGGGACAGGCCATGGCTACACCTTC

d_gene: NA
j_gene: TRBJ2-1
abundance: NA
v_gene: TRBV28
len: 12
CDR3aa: CASSLLGKGQFF
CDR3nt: TGTGCCAGCAGTTTATTGGGAAAAGGGCAGTTCTTC

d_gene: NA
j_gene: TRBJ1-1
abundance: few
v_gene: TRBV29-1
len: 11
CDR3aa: CSVTRATEAFF
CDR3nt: TGCAGCGTCACCAGGGCAACTGAAGCTTTCTTT

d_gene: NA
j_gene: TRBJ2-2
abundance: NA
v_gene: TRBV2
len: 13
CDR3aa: CASSEARTGELFF
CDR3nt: TGTGCCAGCAGTGAAGCTCGCACCGGGGAGCTGTTTTTT

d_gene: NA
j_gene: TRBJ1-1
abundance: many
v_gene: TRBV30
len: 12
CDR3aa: CAWSGVNTEAFF
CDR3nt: TGTGCCTGGAGTGGTGTGAACACTGAAGCTTTCTTT

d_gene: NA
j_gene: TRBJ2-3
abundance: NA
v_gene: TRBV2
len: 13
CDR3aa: CASSERRRDTQYF
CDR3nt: TGTGCCAGCAGTGAAAGACGAAGGGATACGCAGTATTTT

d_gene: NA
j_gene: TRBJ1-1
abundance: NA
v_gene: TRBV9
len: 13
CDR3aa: CASSVATGSEAFF
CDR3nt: TGTGCCAGCAGCGTAGCTACGGGTAGCGAAGCTTTCTTT

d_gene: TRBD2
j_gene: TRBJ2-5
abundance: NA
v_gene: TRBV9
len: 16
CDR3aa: CASSVVASGGQETQYF
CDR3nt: TGTGCCAGCAGCGTAGTGGCTAGCGGGGGACAAGAGACCCAGTACTTC